Listed below are T cell receptor beta chains from one sample, sequenced in a study of control samples from healthy donors and cancer patients. Sequencing used immunoSEQ multiplex PCR; TCRdb keeps in-frame clones, though not all of them. The profile shows some 140,000 clones, about nine tenths of them singletons. What was sequenced was blood. The receptors originated from a man aged 30 to 39 in good health. The CDR3 runs from the conserved cysteine through the conserved F or W. D genes are given only for firm matches. Only part of the rows carry a size: once, few, many, or a class if the clone is expanded.

CDR3 | DNA | D | J | V | size
CASSLLSQETQYF | TGTGCCAGCAGCTTACTTTCCCAAGAGACCCAGTACTTC | NA | TRBJ2-5 | TRBV7-2 | NA
CASRPGRGVYGYTF | TGTGCCAGCAGACCGGGGCGGGGGGTCTATGGCTACACCTTC | NA | TRBJ1-2 | TRBV7-2 | NA
CASSLVQEDSPLHF | TGCGCCAGCAGCTTGGTCCAGGAGGATTCACCCCTCCACTTT | NA | TRBJ1-6 | TRBV5-1 | NA
CASRSRQGENIQYF | TGCGCCAGCAGGTCAAGGCAGGGGGAAAACATTCAGTACTTC | TRBD1 | TRBJ2-4 | TRBV10-1 | NA
CSARGYEQYF | TGCAGTGCTAGAGGGTACGAGCAGTACTTC | NA | TRBJ2-7 | TRBV20-1 | NA
CASSLDRDSYNEQFF | TGTGCCAGCAGCTTGGACCGGGACAGCTACAATGAGCAGTTCTTC | TRBD1 | TRBJ2-1 | TRBV7-2 | NA
CASSNLNSNQPQHF | TGTGCCAGTAGTAATTTGAATAGCAATCAGCCCCAGCATTTT | NA | TRBJ1-5 | TRBV19 | NA
CASSLVGGFGEAFF | TGTGCCAGCAGCTTAGTTGGGGGGTTCGGTGAAGCTTTCTTT | NA | TRBJ1-1 | TRBV11-2 | NA
CASSYILGLAGSNEQFF | TGTGCCAGCAGTTACATCCTCGGACTAGCGGGATCTAATGAGCAGTTCTTC | TRBD2 | TRBJ2-1 | TRBV6-2/TRBV6-3 | many
CASRSGTGGPGELFF | TGTGCCAGCAGATCCGGGACAGGGGGACCCGGGGAGCTGTTTTTT | TRBD1 | TRBJ2-2 | TRBV28 | NA
CAGQGGVGNTEAFF | TGTGCCGGTCAGGGAGGGGTTGGGAACACTGAAGCTTTCTTT | NA | TRBJ1-1 | TRBV27 | NA
CASSLRGGRWENNYGYTF | TGTGCCAGCAGCTTGAGGGGGGGCAGATGGGAAAACAACTATGGCTACACCTTC | NA | TRBJ1-2 | TRBV5-8 | NA
CASSLRTNSPPQHF | TGTGCCAGCAGTTTACGGACGAACAGTCCACCCCAGCATTTT | NA | TRBJ1-5 | TRBV28 | NA
CASSLMLGQGALTEAFF | TGTGCCAGCAGTTTGATGTTGGGACAGGGGGCGCTCACTGAAGCTTTCTTT | TRBD1 | TRBJ1-1 | TRBV27 | NA
CASSSQGSEAFF | TGTGCCAGCAGTTCTCAGGGAAGTGAAGCTTTCTTT | NA | TRBJ1-1 | TRBV6-6 | NA
CASSLVSGGVTGELFF | TGCGCCAGCAGCTTAGTAAGCGGAGGGGTCACCGGGGAGCTGTTTTTT | NA | TRBJ2-2 | TRBV5-1 | NA
CASSEALSGRQFF | TGTGCCAGCAGTGAGGCCCTTAGCGGGAGGCAGTTCTTC | TRBD2 | TRBJ2-1 | TRBV2 | NA
CASSPHRALRWDTQYF | TGTGCCAGCAGTCCCCACCGGGCCCTCCGATGGGATACGCAGTATTTT | NA | TRBJ2-3 | TRBV27 | NA
CASSFTGTSGHNEQFF | TGTGCTAGCAGCTTTACCGGGACTAGCGGCCACAATGAGCAGTTCTTC | TRBD2 | TRBJ2-1 | TRBV7-7 | once
CASSLGTNTEAFF | TGTGCCAGCAGCCTCGGGACGAACACTGAAGCTTTCTTT | NA | TRBJ1-1 | TRBV7-3 | NA
CASSSRVAGTINYEQYF | TGTGCCAGCAGTTCCCGGGTAGCGGGGACGATAAACTACGAGCAGTACTTC | TRBD2 | TRBJ2-7 | TRBV28 | NA
CASSQVGQGAHEQYF | TGCGCCAGCAGCCAAGTGGGTCAGGGGGCTCACGAGCAGTACTTC | TRBD1 | TRBJ2-7 | TRBV4-3 | once
CASSSGQGNQPQHF | TGTGCCAGCAGTTCGGGACAGGGCAATCAGCCCCAGCATTTT | TRBD1 | TRBJ1-5 | TRBV6-2/TRBV6-3 | NA
CASSQVAANEQFF | TGTGCCAGCAGCCAAGTGGCAGCAAATGAGCAGTTCTTC | NA | TRBJ2-1 | TRBV14 | NA
CASSLFWDRANTEAFF | TGCGCCAGCAGCCTTTTTTGGGACAGGGCGAACACTGAAGCTTTCTTT | TRBD1 | TRBJ1-1 | TRBV5-1 | NA
CASSIRGGGTEAFF | TGTGCCAGCAGCATCCGAGGGGGCGGCACTGAAGCTTTCTTT | TRBD1 | TRBJ1-1 | TRBV7-9 | NA
CASRAPGLNEKLFF | TGTGCCAGCCGGGCTCCGGGGCTTAATGAAAAACTGTTTTTT | NA | TRBJ1-4 | TRBV6-6 | NA
CASSGQFQAFF | TGTGCCAGCAGTGGACAGTTTCAAGCTTTCTTT | NA | TRBJ1-1 | TRBV28 | NA
CASSIARAGAWGTQYF | TGTGCCAGTAGTATAGCCAGGGCAGGGGCTTGGGGGACCCAGTACTTC | NA | TRBJ2-5 | TRBV19 | once
CASSVSLAGSNEQFF | TGTGCCAGCAGCGTAAGCCTAGCGGGAAGTAATGAGCAGTTCTTC | TRBD2 | TRBJ2-1 | TRBV9 | NA
CASSSDRGLVNTEAFF | TGTGCCAGCAGTTCGGACAGGGGGCTCGTGAACACTGAAGCTTTCTTT | TRBD1 | TRBJ1-1 | TRBV28 | NA